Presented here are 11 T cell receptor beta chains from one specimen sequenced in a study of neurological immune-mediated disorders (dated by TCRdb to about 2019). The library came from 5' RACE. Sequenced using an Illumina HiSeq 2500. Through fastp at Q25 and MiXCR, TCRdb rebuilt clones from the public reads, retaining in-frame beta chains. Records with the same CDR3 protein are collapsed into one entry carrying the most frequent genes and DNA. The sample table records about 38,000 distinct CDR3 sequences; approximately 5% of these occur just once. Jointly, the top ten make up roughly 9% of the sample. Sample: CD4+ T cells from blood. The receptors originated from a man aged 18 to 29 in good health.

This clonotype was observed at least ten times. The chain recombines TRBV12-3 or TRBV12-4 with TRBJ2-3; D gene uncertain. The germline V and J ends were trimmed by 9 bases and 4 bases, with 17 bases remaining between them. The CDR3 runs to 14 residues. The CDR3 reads CASTSTPLADTQYF. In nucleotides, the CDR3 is TGTGCCAGTACATCTACCCCCCTGGCAGATACGCAGTATTTT.

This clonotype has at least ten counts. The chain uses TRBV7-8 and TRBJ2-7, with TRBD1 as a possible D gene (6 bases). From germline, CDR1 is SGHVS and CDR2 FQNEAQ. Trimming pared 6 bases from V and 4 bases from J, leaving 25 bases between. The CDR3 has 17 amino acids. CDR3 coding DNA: TGTGCCAGCAGACCACAGCCCCCGGGACACAAGTTTTACGAGCAGTACTTC. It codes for CASRPQPPGHKFYEQYF.

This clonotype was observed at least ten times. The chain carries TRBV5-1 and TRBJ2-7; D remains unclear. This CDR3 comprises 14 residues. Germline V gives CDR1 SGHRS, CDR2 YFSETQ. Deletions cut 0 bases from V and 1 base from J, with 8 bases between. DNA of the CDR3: TGCGCCAGCAGCTTGGTTTTCGGATCCTACGAGCAGTACTTC. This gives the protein CASSLVFGSYEQYF.

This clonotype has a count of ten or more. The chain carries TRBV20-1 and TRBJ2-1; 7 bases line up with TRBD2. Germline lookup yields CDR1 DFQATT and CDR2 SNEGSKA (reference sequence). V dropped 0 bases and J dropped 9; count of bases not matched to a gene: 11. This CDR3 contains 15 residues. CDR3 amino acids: CSARDPRTSLSEQFF. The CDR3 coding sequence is TGCAGTGCTAGAGATCCCCGGACTAGTTTAAGTGAGCAGTTCTTC.

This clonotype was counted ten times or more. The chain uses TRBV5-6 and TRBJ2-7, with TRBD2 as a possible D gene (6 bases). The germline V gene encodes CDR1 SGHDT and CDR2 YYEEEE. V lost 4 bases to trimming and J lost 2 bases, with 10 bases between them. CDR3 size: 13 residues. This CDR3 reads CASSAGPTYEQYF. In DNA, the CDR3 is TGTGCCAGCAGCGCGGGACCCACCTACGAGCAGTACTTC.

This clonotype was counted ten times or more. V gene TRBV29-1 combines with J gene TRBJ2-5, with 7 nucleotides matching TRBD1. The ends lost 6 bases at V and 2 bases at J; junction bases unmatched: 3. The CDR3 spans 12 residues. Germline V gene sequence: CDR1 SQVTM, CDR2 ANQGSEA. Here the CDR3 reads CSVGQEQETQYF. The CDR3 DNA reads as TGCAGCGTCGGACAGGAACAAGAGACCCAGTACTTC. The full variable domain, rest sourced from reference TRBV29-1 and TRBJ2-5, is SAVISQKPSRDICQRGTSLTIQCQVDSQVTMMFWYRQQPGQSLTLIATANQGSEATYESGFVIDKFPISRPNLTFSTLTVSNMSPEDSSIYLCSVGQEQETQYFGPGTRLLVL.

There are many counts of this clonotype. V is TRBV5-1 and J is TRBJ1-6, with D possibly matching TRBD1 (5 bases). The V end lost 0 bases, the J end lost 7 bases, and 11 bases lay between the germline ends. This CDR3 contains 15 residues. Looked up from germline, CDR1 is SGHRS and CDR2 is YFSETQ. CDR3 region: CASSLGGVRNSPLHF. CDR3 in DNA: TGCGCCAGCAGCTTGGGGGGGGTGCGAAATTCACCCCTCCACTTT.

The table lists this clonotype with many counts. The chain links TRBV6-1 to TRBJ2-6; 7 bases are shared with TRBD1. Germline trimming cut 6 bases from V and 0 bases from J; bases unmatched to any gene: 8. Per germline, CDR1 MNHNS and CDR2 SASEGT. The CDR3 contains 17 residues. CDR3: CASRPTGLLSGANVLTF. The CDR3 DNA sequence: TGTGCCAGCAGACCGACAGGGCTCCTCTCTGGGGCCAACGTCCTGACTTTC.

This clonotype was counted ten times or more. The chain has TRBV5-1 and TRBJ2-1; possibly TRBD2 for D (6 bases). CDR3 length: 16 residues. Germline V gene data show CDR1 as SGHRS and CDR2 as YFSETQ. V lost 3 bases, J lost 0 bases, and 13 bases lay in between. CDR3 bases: TGCGCCAGCAGCTCCAAATACGGGAGCTCCTACAATGAGCAGTTCTTC. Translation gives CASSSKYGSSYNEQFF.

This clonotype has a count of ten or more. The chain's CDR3 is CASSFSRGTDTQYF. CDR3 DNA: TGCGCCAGCAGCTTCTCTCGGGGCACAGATACGCAGTATTTT. This chain joins TRBV5-1 and TRBJ2-3; D call uncertain. CDR1 is SGHRS and CDR2 is YFSETQ in the germline V gene. CDR3 length equals 14 residues. Trimming stripped 2 bases from V and 1 base from J, with 8 bases between.

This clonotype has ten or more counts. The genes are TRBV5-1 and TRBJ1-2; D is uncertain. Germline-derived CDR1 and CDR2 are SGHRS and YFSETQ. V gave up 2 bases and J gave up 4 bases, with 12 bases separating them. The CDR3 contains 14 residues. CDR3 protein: CASSFSGPSYGYTF. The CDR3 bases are TGCGCCAGCAGCTTTTCCGGGCCGTCCTATGGCTACACCTTC.